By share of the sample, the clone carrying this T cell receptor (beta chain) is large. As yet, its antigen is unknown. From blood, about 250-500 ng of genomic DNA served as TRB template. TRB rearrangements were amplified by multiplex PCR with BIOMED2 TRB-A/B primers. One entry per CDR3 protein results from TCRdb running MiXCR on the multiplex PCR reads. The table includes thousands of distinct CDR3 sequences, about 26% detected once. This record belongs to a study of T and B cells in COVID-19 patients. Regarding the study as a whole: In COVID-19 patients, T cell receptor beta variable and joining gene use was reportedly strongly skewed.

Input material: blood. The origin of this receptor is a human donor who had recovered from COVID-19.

The CDR3 DNA reads TGTGCCAGTAGTCCCTACTCGGCCGGGGAGCTGTTTTTT. Its translation is CASSPYSAGELFF. The chain has TRBV19 and TRBJ2-2; no firm D call. The CDR3 consists of 13 residues. Germline-derived CDR1 and CDR2 are LNHDA and SQIVND (reference sequence). The V and J ends lost 5 bases and 6 bases respectively, with 10 bases between them.